The 2 T cell receptor beta chains listed next were all sequenced from one sample in a study of cytomegalovirus exposure and HLA in healthy donors. Sequencing was performed with immunoSEQ multiplex PCR; in TCRdb, only in-frame clones are kept and a portion is missing. The sample includes more than 250,000 clones, approximately 90% of them seen just once. Sequenced: PBMCs. The receptors were gathered from a woman aged 25 to 39 in good health and CMV-seropositive.

The chain uses TRBV5-1 and TRBJ2-5; 7 nucleotides agree with TRBD1. The CDR3 totals 13 residues. From germline, CDR1 is SGHRS and CDR2 YFSETQ. V lost 3 bases to trimming and J lost 1 base; unmatched junction nucleotides: 0. The CDR3 here is CASSWDSQETQYF. The DNA for the CDR3 is TGCGCCAGCAGCTGGGACAGCCAAGAGACCCAGTACTTC.

The J gene is TRBJ2-7, the V gene TRBV13; 11 bases map to TRBD2. The V segment lost 2 bases and the J segment 2 bases; nucleotides outside the gene matches: 5. The germline V gene encodes CDR1 PRHDT and CDR2 FYEKMQ (reference sequence). There are 16 residues in the CDR3. The CDR3 DNA follows: TGTGCCAGCAGCTTATTGGGACTAGCGGACCCCTACGAGCAGTACTTC. Translation gives CASSLLGLADPYEQYF.